The present T cell receptor beta chain was sequenced within a study of T cell clusters in autoimmune cytopenias. TRB was amplified from approximately 250 ng of peripheral blood genomic DNA per sample. One tube held mixed TRB-A and TRB-B primer pools for touch-down PCR. TCRdb re-called the multiplex PCR reads and catalogs CDR3 proteins one per entry, DNA excluded. The sample data list under 7,000 distinct CDR3 sequences. There are 16 residues in the CDR3. Germline V gene data show CDR1 as KGHSH and CDR2 as LQKENI. These sequences were also reported in another study, on T cell repertoires in aging, cancer and after chemotherapy. From that paper: Compared with age-matched healthy donors, untreated hematological or solid cancer patients showed higher blood TCR clonality. Loss of evenness, beyond lost richness, contributed to age-related TCR diversity decline in cancer patients.

V is TRBV18 and J is TRBJ1-1. Sequenced input: peripheral blood. This TCR was recovered from a human donor in good health. The CDR3 reads CASSPPARVPNTEAFF.